The 11 T cell receptor beta chains listed next were all sequenced from one sample in a study of blood T cell repertoires in COVID-19. Clones were read by immunoSEQ multiplex PCR, and TCRdb kept only the in-frame ones, dropping some. The sample has about 68,000 clones, 80% seen once. Material: peripheral blood. Source of these receptors: a human donor in a cohort sampled during active COVID-19.

The chain is built from TRBV28 and TRBJ1-2, with D maybe TRBD1 (5 bases). The CDR3 runs to 14 residues. The V gene lost 2 bases and the J gene lost 5 bases, with 12 bases spanning the gap. Per germline, CDR1 MDHEN and CDR2 SYDVKM. The CDR3 DNA reads as TGTGCCAGCAGTTTAGTCCAGGACATATATGGCTACACCTTC. This sequence encodes CASSLVQDIYGYTF.

The chain's CDR3 is CASSGPTGEAFF. CDR3 nucleotides: TGTGCCAGCAGCGGGCCGACAGGGGAAGCTTTCTTT. V gene TRBV5-6 combines with J gene TRBJ1-1; 7 bases fit TRBD1. The CDR3 contains 12 residues. V trimming: 4 bases; J trimming: 8 bases; junction bases outside the gene matches: 5. From germline, CDR1 is SGHDT and CDR2 YYEEEE. Looking up the rest from reference TRBV5-6 and TRBJ1-1 gives the full variable domain: DAGVTQSPTHLIKTRGQQVTLRCSPKSGHDTVSWYQQALGQGPQFIFQYYEEEERQRGNFPDRFSGHQFPNYSSELNVNALLLGDSALYLCASSGPTGEAFFGQGTRLTVV.

This chain connects TRBV7-9 to TRBJ2-1; D is unclear. CDR1 and CDR2 from the germline V gene are SEHNR and FQNEAQ (reference sequence). Trimming removed 2 bases from V and 3 bases from J, with 5 bases in between. CDR3 length: 13 residues. CDR3 bases: TGTGCCAGCAGCTTAATTAGCTACAATGAGCAGTTCTTC. It specifies CASSLISYNEQFF.

This clone was picked up one time. The chain carries TRBV14 and TRBJ2-5; 8 bases line up with TRBD1. The J segment lost 4 bases and the V segment lost 0 bases, leaving 7 bases of the junction unmatched. Germline assignment: CDR1 SGHDN and CDR2 FVKESK. The CDR3 contains 16 residues. The CDR3 sequence: CASSQDRGRGRETQYF. CDR3 sequence (DNA): TGTGCCAGCAGCCAAGATCGCGGCAGGGGGCGAGAGACCCAGTACTTC.

CDR3 sequence (DNA): TGTGCCAGCAGGCTGAGCGGGGATACGCAGTATTTT. It codes for CASRLSGDTQYF. The V gene is TRBV12-3 or TRBV12-4, the J gene TRBJ2-3; D perhaps matches TRBD2 (6 bases). Trimming stripped 6 bases from V and 6 bases from J, with 10 bases between. CDR3 length: 12 residues.

The chain combines TRBV19 with TRBJ1-1; TRBD1 might be the D (5 bases). The CDR3 runs to 15 residues. Germline V CDR1 and CDR2: LNHDA, SQIVND (reference sequence). Deletions cut 5 bases from V and 4 bases from J, with 17 bases between. DNA of the CDR3: TGTGCCAGTAGTGCCTCCTTTGCGGGGCCCACTGAAGCTTTCTTT. This translates into CASSASFAGPTEAFF.

The chain links TRBV3-1 (or the pseudogene TRBV3-2) to TRBJ1-2, with 8 bases fitting TRBD1. Germline CDR1 is LGHDT and CDR2 is YNNKEL (reference sequence). This CDR3 region has 13 residues. Unmatched junction bases numbered 1, after V lost 1 base and J lost 6 bases. CDR3 nucleotides: TGTGCCAGCAGCCAAGGACAGGGGAATGGCTACACCTTC. Its protein product is CASSQGQGNGYTF.

The chain carries TRBV6-5 and TRBJ1-5, with a possible D match to TRBD1 (5 bases). The CDR3 consists of 14 residues. Per germline, CDR1 MNHEY and CDR2 SVGAGI. V lost 7 bases, J lost 3 bases, and 13 bases lay in between. CDR3 coding DNA: TGTGCCAGCAAACGACAGATCCTCAATCAGCCCCAGCATTTT. Its protein product is CASKRQILNQPQHF.

The chain employs TRBV30 and TRBJ1-6; a possible D gene is TRBD1 (5 bases). Trimming removed 3 bases at V and 8 bases at J, with 14 bases between. CDR1 GTSNPN and CDR2 SVGIG come from the germline V gene (reference sequence). CDR3 length: 14 residues. CDR3 sequence reads: CAWRVWGVDSPLHF. The CDR3 DNA is TGTGCCTGGAGGGTATGGGGGGTCGATTCACCCCTCCACTTT.

The chain uses TRBV5-4 and TRBJ1-2; 7 bases are a match to TRBD1. CDR1 and CDR2 from the germline V gene are SGHNT and YYREEE (reference sequence). V lost 4 bases, J lost 6 bases, and 6 bases stayed unmatched. The CDR3 totals 13 residues. The chain's CDR3 is CASSPTGWNGYTF. For the CDR3, the DNA is TGTGCCAGCAGCCCGACAGGGTGGAATGGCTACACCTTC.

This clone was observed a single time. This chain joins TRBV30 and TRBJ2-4, with a possible D match to TRBD2 (6 bases). Germline V gene lookup returns CDR1 GTSNPN and CDR2 SVGIG (reference sequence). V gave up 1 base and J gave up 4 bases, with 8 bases separating them. The CDR3 runs to 13 residues. The CDR3 loop is CAWSAGVKNIQYF. CDR3 bases: TGTGCCTGGAGTGCGGGGGTTAAAAACATTCAGTACTTC.